This T cell receptor (beta chain) emerged from a study of T cell repertoires in cytomegalovirus infection. The wider study: The public TCR beta signatures pointed to both CMV infection and matching HLA type. Study findings and constraints: Summed public TCR beta family frequency identified CMV carriers bearing the relevant HLA. HLA-C-restricted CMV clonotypes gave the most frequent clonotype in two of eight donors.

MiXCR, run by TCRdb on the reads, gives a single entry per CDR3 protein. The sample lists about a million distinct CDR3 sequences, approximately 32% occurring once. This CDR3 is built from 15 residues. V was shortened by 6 bases and J by 0 bases, with 15 bases between the two germline ends. CDR1 is KGHSH, CDR2 LQKENI, per germline. The sample holds a few counts of this clonotype. Antigen: not known. Sequencing used cultured CD8+ T cells from PBMCs, obtained from culture after CMV antigen stimulation. This TCR came from a human donor in good health (CMV status not recorded). Some clones in this sample may be carry-over from other donors' samples. The chain recombines TRBV18 with TRBJ2-7; weak D call: TRBD2 (6 bases). CDR3 sequence: CASSHYSGGSYEQYF. The DNA of the CDR3 is TGTGCCAGCTCCCATTATTCCGGGGGCTCCTACGAGCAGTACTTC.